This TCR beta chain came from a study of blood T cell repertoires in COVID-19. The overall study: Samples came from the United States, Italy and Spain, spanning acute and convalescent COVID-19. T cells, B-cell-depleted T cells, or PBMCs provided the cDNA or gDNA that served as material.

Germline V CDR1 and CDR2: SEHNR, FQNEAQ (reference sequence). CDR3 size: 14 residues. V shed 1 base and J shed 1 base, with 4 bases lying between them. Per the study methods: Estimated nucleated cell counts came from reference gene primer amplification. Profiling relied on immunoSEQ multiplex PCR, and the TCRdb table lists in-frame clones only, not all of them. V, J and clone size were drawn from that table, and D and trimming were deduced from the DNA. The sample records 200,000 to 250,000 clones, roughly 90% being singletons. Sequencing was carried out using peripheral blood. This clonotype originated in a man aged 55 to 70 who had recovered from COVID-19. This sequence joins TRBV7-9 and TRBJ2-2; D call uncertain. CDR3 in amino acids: CASSLVRNTGELFF. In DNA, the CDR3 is TGTGCCAGCAGCTTAGTTAGGAACACCGGGGAGCTGTTTTTT.